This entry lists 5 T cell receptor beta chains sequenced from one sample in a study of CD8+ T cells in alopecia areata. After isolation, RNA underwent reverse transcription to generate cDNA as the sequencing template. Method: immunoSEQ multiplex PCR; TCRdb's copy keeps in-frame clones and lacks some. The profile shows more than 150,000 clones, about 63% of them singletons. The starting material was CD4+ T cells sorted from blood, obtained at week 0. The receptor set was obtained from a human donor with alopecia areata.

CDR3 sequence: CASSQPGRQNTEAFF. The CDR3 bases are TGCGCCAGCAGCCAACCAGGACGGCAGAACACTGAAGCTTTCTTT. The V and J genes are TRBV4-1 and TRBJ1-1; D remains unclear. In germline, CDR1 is MGHRA, CDR2 YSYEKL. The CDR3 totals 15 residues. V was shortened by 2 bases and J by 1 base, with 11 bases between the two germline ends.

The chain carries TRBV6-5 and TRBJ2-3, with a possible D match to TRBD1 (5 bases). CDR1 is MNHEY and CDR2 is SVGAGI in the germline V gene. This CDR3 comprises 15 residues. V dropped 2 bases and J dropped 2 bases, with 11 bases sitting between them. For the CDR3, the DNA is TGTGCCAGCAGTTACAGGGGTTACCCCACAGATACGCAGTATTTT. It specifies CASSYRGYPTDTQYF.

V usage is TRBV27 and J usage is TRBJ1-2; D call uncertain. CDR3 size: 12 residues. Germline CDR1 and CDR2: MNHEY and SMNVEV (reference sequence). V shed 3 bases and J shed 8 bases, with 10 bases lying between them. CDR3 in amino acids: CASSFAHGGYTF. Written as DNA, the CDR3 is TGTGCCAGCAGTTTTGCGCACGGAGGCTACACCTTC.

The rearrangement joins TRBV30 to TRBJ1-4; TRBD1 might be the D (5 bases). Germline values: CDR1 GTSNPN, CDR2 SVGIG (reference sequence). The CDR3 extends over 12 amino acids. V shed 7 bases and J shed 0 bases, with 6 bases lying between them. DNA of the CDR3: TGTGCCTCCAGGGCAACTAATGAAAAACTGTTTTTT. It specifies CASRATNEKLFF.

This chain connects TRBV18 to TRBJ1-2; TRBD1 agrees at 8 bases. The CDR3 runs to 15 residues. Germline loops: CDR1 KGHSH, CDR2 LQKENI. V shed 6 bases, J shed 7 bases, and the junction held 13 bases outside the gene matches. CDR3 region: CASSPTGTGQSGYTF. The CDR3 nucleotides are TGTGCCAGCTCTCCAACCGGGACAGGACAATCTGGCTACACCTTC.